Sequencing of this T cell receptor (beta chain) was carried out in a study of early T cells in non-severe SARS-CoV-2 infection. For the study at large: Chains were unpaired, as sequencing was done on bulk RNA from unsorted whole blood. Whole-study findings and limits: VDJdb matches were skewed toward anti-spike CD8 T cell responses.

CDR3 size: 15 residues. Unmatched junction bases numbered 13, after V lost 5 bases and J lost 8 bases. CDR1 is SGHVS, CDR2 FNYEAQ, per germline. Tagging with unique molecular identifiers was applied to individual cDNA molecules. TCRdb called the 5' RACE reads again in MiXCR, with one record for every CDR3 protein. The table shows roughly 60,000 distinct CDR3 sequences, with 6.6% occurring only once. This clonotype was detected ten times or more. The antigen is not known. This chain uses TRBV7-6 with TRBJ1-2, with TRBD1 matching over 8 bases. Sample: whole blood, taken at baseline. This sequence was found in an adult who was a healthcare worker with PCR-confirmed SARS-CoV-2 infection or an uninfected control (not recorded which). The DNA for the CDR3 is TGTGCCAGCAGCAGAACAGGGGGAGATCCGGGCGGCTACACCTTC. Protein: CASSRTGGDPGGYTF.